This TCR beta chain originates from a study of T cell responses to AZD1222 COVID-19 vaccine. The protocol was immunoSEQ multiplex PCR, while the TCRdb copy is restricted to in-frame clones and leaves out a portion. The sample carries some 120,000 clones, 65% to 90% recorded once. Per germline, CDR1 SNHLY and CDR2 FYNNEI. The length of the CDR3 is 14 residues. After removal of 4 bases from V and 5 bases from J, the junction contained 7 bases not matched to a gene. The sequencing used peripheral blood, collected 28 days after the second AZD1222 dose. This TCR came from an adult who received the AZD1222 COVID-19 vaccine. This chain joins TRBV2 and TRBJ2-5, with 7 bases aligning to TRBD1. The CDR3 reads CASSAMGTAETQYF. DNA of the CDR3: TGTGCCAGCAGTGCCATGGGGACAGCCGAGACCCAGTACTTC. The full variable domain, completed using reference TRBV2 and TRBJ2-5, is EPEVTQTPSHQVTQMGQEVILRCVPISNHLYFYWYRQILGQKVEFLVSFYNNEISEKSEIFDDQFSVERPDGSNFTLKIRSTKLEDSAMYFCASSAMGTAETQYFGPGTRLLVL.